This T cell receptor (beta chain) stems from a study of blood T cell repertoires in COVID-19. Some clones are missing from TCRdb's copy, which holds only in-frame ones; the method was immunoSEQ multiplex PCR. This sample has around 370,000 clones; 90% occur once, and the top ten carry approximately 6.2%. V trimming: 6 bases; J trimming: 3 bases; junction bases outside the gene matches: 10. The CDR3 has 15 amino acids. Germline V gene data show CDR1 as SGHTA and CDR2 as FQGNSA. Sequencing input: peripheral blood. The sequence was collected from a man between 18 and 29 years old with active or convalescent COVID-19. The chain links TRBV7-2 to TRBJ2-7, with TRBD2 identical over 8 bases. CDR3 coding DNA: TGTGCCAGCAGGAGTAATAGCGGGGCCTACTACGAGCAGTACTTC. It is translated as CASRSNSGAYYEQYF.